The sequence of this T cell receptor (beta chain) was determined in a study of post-analysis software for immune sequencing data. As for the study in general: Courses of disease covered relapsing-remitting, secondary progressive and progressive-relapsing multiple sclerosis.

Prepared TCR beta cDNA libraries contained unique molecular identifiers. T cells numbering roughly 1 to 10 million yielded roughly 0.5 million cDNA molecules. TCRdb passed the PCR reads through MiXCR, listing each CDR3 protein once. Of fewer than 600,000 distinct CDR3 sequences in the sample, nearly 45% were seen once. Findings of the study overall: TRBV5-6, TRBV5-1 and TRBV20-1 were among several TRBV segments more frequent in patients than controls. Analysis by F measure revealed that same-batch samples clustered strongly together.

V dropped 2 bases and J dropped 1 base, with 8 bases sitting between them. The CDR3 loop spans 14 amino acids. Germline V gives CDR1 MNHNY, CDR2 SVGAGI (reference sequence). Notes on this clonotype: Its antigen is not identified.

This TCR was recovered from a girl aged 5-17 years with multiple sclerosis. The sample comprised blood. J is TRBJ1-1 and V is TRBV6-6; D unresolved. CDR3 protein: CASSYVWGNTEAFF. In DNA, the CDR3 is TGTGCCAGCAGTTACGTATGGGGGAACACTGAAGCTTTCTTT.